The present T cell receptor beta chain was sequenced within a study of CD8 T cells in Susac syndrome. The authors carried out high-throughput sequencing of TCR beta. They applied it to CD8+ and CD4+ T cells obtained from blood. TEMRA cells were FACS-enriched, with CD8+ and CD4+ T cells isolated negatively. The ends were cut back, 3 bases at V and 0 bases at J, with 12 bases in the middle. From germline, CDR1 is SGHTA and CDR2 FQGNSA. This CDR3 comprises 15 residues. An input of roughly 0.5 to 1 ug of RNA was subjected to reverse transcription using random hexamers. Amplification of TCR beta CDR3 spanned 54 Vbeta and 13 Jbeta via immunoSEQ multiplex PCR. Each CDR3 protein gets one entry after TCRdb re-called the immunoSEQ multiplex PCR reads with MiXCR. The data hold approximately 260,000 distinct CDR3 sequences, with approximately 95% observed a single time.

The source is a human donor with Susac syndrome. Sequenced: CD4+ T cells from PBMCs. The chain employs TRBV7-2 and TRBJ2-7, with D perhaps TRBD2 (6 bases). CDR3 sequence: CASSFNSGSSYEQYF. DNA for the CDR3: TGTGCCAGCAGCTTTAATAGCGGAAGCTCCTACGAGCAGTACTTC.